Following are 18 T cell receptor beta chains from one sample sequenced in a study of blood T cell repertoires in COVID-19. Sequenced by immunoSEQ multiplex PCR; TCRdb stores in-frame clones only, minus some. The profile shows 150,000 to 200,000 clones, approximately 90% of them singletons. The sample was peripheral blood. The receptor set was obtained from a man aged 50-59 years who had recovered from COVID-19.

The V and J genes are TRBV5-4 and TRBJ2-7, with a possible D match to TRBD2 (5 bases). Germline loops: CDR1 SGHNT, CDR2 YYREEE (reference sequence). V shed 0 bases and J shed 6 bases, with 13 bases lying between them. The CDR3 consists of 14 residues. In DNA, the CDR3 is TGTGCCAGCAGCTTGGGCTGGAGTGGAGGCGAGCAGTACTTC. It is translated as CASSLGWSGGEQYF.

The V call is TRBV19, the J call TRBJ2-4; TRBD1 matches at 7 bases. J gave up 7 bases and V 1 base, and 7 bases lay outside the gene matches. This CDR3 comprises 15 residues. CDR1 LNHDA and CDR2 SQIVND come from the germline V gene (reference sequence). The CDR3, as DNA: TGTGCCAGTAGTATAGGGGGACAGCAAAGGAACATTCAGTACTTC. Protein: CASSIGGQQRNIQYF.

The V gene is TRBV7-8, the J gene TRBJ2-1; TRBD1 matches 7 bases. V was pared by 4 bases and J by 0 bases, with 6 bases of the junction left unmatched. The CDR3 covers 16 residues. Per the germline V gene, CDR1 is SGHVS and CDR2 is FQNEAQ. CDR3 bases: TGTGCCAGCAGCTCCCAGGGGGTCAGCTCCTACAATGAGCAGTTCTTC. Translating gives CASSSQGVSSYNEQFF.

The chain uses TRBV7-2 and TRBJ1-2; 9 bases fit TRBD1. With 4 bases clipped from V and 8 bases from J, the junction kept 5 bases outside the gene matches. This CDR3 region has 13 residues. The germline V gene encodes CDR1 SGHTA and CDR2 FQGNSA. The CDR3 is CASSSGQGTGYTF. As DNA, the CDR3 is TGTGCCAGCAGCTCGGGACAGGGTACGGGCTACACCTTC.

The chain carries TRBV20-1 and TRBJ1-2; D ambiguous. This CDR3 comprises 11 residues. The germline gives CDR1 DFQATT, CDR2 SNEGSKA (reference sequence). Between the trimmed V and J ends, which lost 1 base and 9 bases, there was a span of 9 bases. The DNA of the CDR3 is TGCAGTGCTAGAGGGGCGCAAAGCTACACCTTC. Protein: CSARGAQSYTF.

The rearrangement uses TRBV7-2 and TRBJ2-5; 7 nucleotides line up with TRBD1. The CDR3 consists of 12 residues. Unmatched junction bases numbered 6, after V lost 5 bases and J lost 9 bases. CDR1 is SGHTA, CDR2 FQGNSA, per germline. The CDR3 region is CASSPARGSQYF. The CDR3, as DNA: TGTGCCAGCAGCCCCGCCAGGGGGTCCCAGTACTTC.

The rearrangement links TRBV28 to TRBJ1-6, with 7 bases matching TRBD1. Germline V lookup: CDR1 MDHEN, CDR2 SYDVKM. J gave up 6 bases and V 5 bases, and 10 bases lay outside the gene matches. The CDR3 runs 16 residues. CDR3 residues: CASSPLPGQSNSPLHF. CDR3 coding DNA: TGTGCCAGCAGTCCCCTCCCGGGACAGAGTAATTCACCCCTCCACTTT.

The chain carries TRBV4-3 and TRBJ1-2; 9 bases fit TRBD1. This CDR3 comprises 15 residues. The trim removed 0 bases at V and 7 bases at J, leaving 6 bases unmatched. The germline V gene encodes CDR1 LGHNA and CDR2 YSLEER. CDR3 region: CASSQDKGDRVGYTF. In DNA, the CDR3 is TGCGCCAGCAGCCAAGATAAGGGGGACAGGGTTGGCTACACCTTC.

This rearrangement joins TRBV30 to TRBJ1-1, with a weak D call TRBD1 (5 bases). V was shortened by 1 base and J by 4 bases, with 10 bases between the two germline ends. The germline gives CDR1 GTSNPN, CDR2 SVGIG (reference sequence). This CDR3 is built from 13 residues. The CDR3 bases are TGTGCCTGGAGTGACAGGCTTGGCACTGAAGCTTTCTTT. Its translation: CAWSDRLGTEAFF.

The rearrangement joins TRBV19 to TRBJ1-1; 7 bases are shared with TRBD1. Germline lookup yields CDR1 LNHDA and CDR2 SQIVND (reference sequence). V lost 7 bases and J lost 1; bases outside the gene matches: 3. There are 13 residues in the CDR3. CDR3 residues: CASTTGRNTEAFF. The CDR3 DNA is TGTGCCAGTACGACAGGGAGGAACACTGAAGCTTTCTTT.

This clone was seen only once. This chain connects TRBV12-5 to TRBJ2-1; 10 bases are a match to TRBD2. Germline V gives CDR1 LGHNT, CDR2 FRNRAP. The CDR3 is 17 residues long. With 0 bases clipped from V and 10 bases from J, the junction kept 12 bases outside the gene matches. CDR3 protein: CASGLVILASGSFEQFF. The CDR3 DNA follows: TGTGCTAGTGGTTTGGTAATATTGGCTAGCGGGAGCTTCGAGCAGTTCTTC.

The rearrangement joins TRBV9 to TRBJ1-3; D gene unclear. CDR3 length: 19 residues. V dropped 4 bases and J dropped 1 base, with 24 bases sitting between them. Germline V lookup: CDR1 SGDLS, CDR2 YYNGEE. The CDR3 nucleotides read TGTGCCAGCAGCCCCAGACCAGGTCCAAATTCCTTATCTGGAAACACCATATATTTT. This codes for CASSPRPGPNSLSGNTIYF.

The chain couples TRBV19 to TRBJ1-5; 9 bases are shared with TRBD1. The CDR3 spans 16 residues. CDR1 and CDR2 (germline): LNHDA, SQIVND (reference sequence). The trim removed 1 base at V and 5 bases at J, leaving 6 bases unmatched. The chain's CDR3 is CASSIVGDRVHQPQHF. The CDR3 DNA sequence: TGTGCCAGTAGTATAGTGGGGGACAGGGTTCATCAGCCCCAGCATTTT. Supplemented by reference TRBV19 and TRBJ1-5, the full variable domain reads DGGITQSPKYLFRKEGQNVTLSCEQNLNHDAMYWYRQDPGQGLRLIYYSQIVNDFQKGDIAEGYSVSREKKESFPLTVTSAQKNPTAFYLCASSIVGDRVHQPQHFGDGTRLSIL.

CDR3 nucleotide sequence: TGTGCCAGCAGCTTGGGCAGGGGGCTCAAGACCCAGTACTTC. This gives the protein CASSLGRGLKTQYF. V and J are TRBV5-6 and TRBJ2-5, with 8 positions matching TRBD1. Per the germline V gene, CDR1 is SGHDT and CDR2 is YYEEEE. J was trimmed by 6 bases and V by 0 bases; bases with no gene match: 4. The CDR3 is made up of 14 amino acids.

The chain employs TRBV7-6 and TRBJ2-1, with 11 nucleotides matching TRBD2. Germline V gene data show CDR1 as SGHVS and CDR2 as FNYEAQ. The CDR3 spans 16 residues. V dropped 3 bases and J dropped 7; count of bases not matched to a gene: 8. The CDR3 DNA is TGTGCCAGCAGCTTCGGTATTTTAGCGGGAGGGAATGAGCAGTTCTTC. It codes for CASSFGILAGGNEQFF.

This CDR3 reads CASSPDRRFSGNTIYF. Written as DNA, the CDR3 is TGTGCCAGCTCACCAGACAGGAGATTCTCTGGAAACACCATATATTTT. V gene TRBV18 combines with J gene TRBJ1-3; perhaps TRBD1 as D (6 bases). This CDR3 is 16 amino acids long. Germline V lookup: CDR1 KGHSH, CDR2 LQKENI. Trimming removed 2 bases at V and 0 bases at J, with 11 bases between.

The chain uses TRBV4-1 and TRBJ1-4; D perhaps matches TRBD1 (6 bases). The germline V gene has CDR1 MGHRA and CDR2 YSYEKL. The CDR3 is made up of 16 amino acids. V shed 3 bases and J shed 0 bases, with 11 bases lying between them. CDR3 loop: CASSHGTGTTNEKLFF. The CDR3 DNA sequence: TGCGCCAGCAGCCACGGTACAGGGACAACTAATGAAAAACTGTTTTTT.

The chain has TRBV9 and TRBJ2-7, with 8 bases fitting TRBD1. CDR1 and CDR2 from the germline V gene are SGDLS and YYNGEE. J was trimmed by 6 bases and V by 4 bases; bases with no gene match: 9. The CDR3 loop spans 14 amino acids. The CDR3 protein is CASSPGTGGSEQYF. CDR3 nucleotide sequence: TGTGCCAGCAGCCCGGGGACAGGCGGTTCCGAGCAGTACTTC.